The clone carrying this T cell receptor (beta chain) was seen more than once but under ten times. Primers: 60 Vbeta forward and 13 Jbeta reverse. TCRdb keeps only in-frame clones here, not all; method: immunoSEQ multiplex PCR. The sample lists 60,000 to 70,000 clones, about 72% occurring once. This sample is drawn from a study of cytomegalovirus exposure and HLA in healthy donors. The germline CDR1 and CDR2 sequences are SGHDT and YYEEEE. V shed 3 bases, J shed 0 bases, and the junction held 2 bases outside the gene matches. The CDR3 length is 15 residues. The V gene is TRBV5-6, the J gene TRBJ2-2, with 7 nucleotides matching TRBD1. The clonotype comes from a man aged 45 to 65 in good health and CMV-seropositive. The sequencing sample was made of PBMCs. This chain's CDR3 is CASSWGQTNTGELFF. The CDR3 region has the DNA TGTGCCAGCAGCTGGGGACAGACGAACACCGGGGAGCTGTTTTTT.